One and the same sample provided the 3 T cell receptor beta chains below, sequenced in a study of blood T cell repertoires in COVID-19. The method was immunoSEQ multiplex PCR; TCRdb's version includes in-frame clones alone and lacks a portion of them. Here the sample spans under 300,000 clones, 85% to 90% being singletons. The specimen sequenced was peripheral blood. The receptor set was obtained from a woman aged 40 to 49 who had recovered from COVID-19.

Written as DNA, the CDR3 is TGTGCCAGTAGTATGGGCAGAAACACTGAAGCTTTCTTT. This sequence encodes CASSMGRNTEAFF. V and J are TRBV19 and TRBJ1-1; D is unresolved. V was pared by 3 bases and J by 2 bases, with 7 bases between. CDR3 length equals 13 residues. CDR1 LNHDA and CDR2 SQIVND come from the germline V gene (reference sequence).

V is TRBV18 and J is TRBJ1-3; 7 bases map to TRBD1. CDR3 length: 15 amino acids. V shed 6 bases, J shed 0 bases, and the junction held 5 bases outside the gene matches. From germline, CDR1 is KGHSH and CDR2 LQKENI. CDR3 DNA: TGTGCCAGCTCCCGGGACAGTCCCTCTGGAAACACCATATATTTT. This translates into CASSRDSPSGNTIYF.

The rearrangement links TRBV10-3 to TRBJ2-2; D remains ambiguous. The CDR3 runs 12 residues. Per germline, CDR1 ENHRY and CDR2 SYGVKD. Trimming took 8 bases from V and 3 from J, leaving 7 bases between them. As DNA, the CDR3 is TGTGCCATCGCGTCTGACACCGGGGAGCTGTTTTTT. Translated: CAIASDTGELFF.